There are many counts of the clone carrying this T cell receptor beta chain. The CDR3 extends over 12 amino acids. Per the germline V gene, CDR1 is GTSNPN and CDR2 is SVGIG (reference sequence). Unmatched junction bases numbered 1, after V lost 1 base and J lost 5 bases. The sample originates from a study of breast tumors, draining lymph nodes, adjacent tissues. TCRdb re-called the multiplex PCR reads through MiXCR, storing one row per CDR3 protein. The top ten clones hold 3.8% of a sample with fewer than 200,000 distinct CDR3 sequences, 30% to 35% of them seen once. Samples came from axillary lymph nodes draining the breast cancer.

The receptor was isolated from a female donor with breast cancer. Some clones in this sample may be carry-over from other donors' samples. The J gene is TRBJ2-7, the V gene TRBV30; 8 bases are shared with TRBD2. Sequenced material: axillary lymph node tissue. In DNA form, the CDR3 reads TGTGCCTGGAGTGCGGGGGGGGACGAGCAGTACTTC. Encoded protein: CAWSAGGDEQYF.